This T cell receptor (beta chain) was observed in a study of breast tumors, draining lymph nodes, adjacent tissues. Study-wide findings and caveats: Luminal-like breast cancer showed significantly higher tumor–nontumor repertoire similarity than basal-like. Tumor T cell lymph node origin was a supported hypothesis, not proven. Tumor TCR diversity was below lymph nodes but above nontumor tissue.

This clonotype was detected ten times or more. Its antigen is still unknown. MiXCR, applied by TCRdb to the multiplex PCR reads, yields one record per CDR3 protein. The data contain roughly 130,000 distinct CDR3 sequences, just under 20% of them singletons. The CDR3 has 14 amino acids. CDR1 SGHDN and CDR2 FVKESK come from the germline V gene. Deletions cut 0 bases from V and 9 bases from J, with 12 bases between. Breast cancer patients provided tissue from their axillary draining lymph nodes. The source of this sequence is a female donor with breast cancer. Some clones in this sample may be carry-over from other donors' samples. The J gene is TRBJ2-1, the V gene TRBV14; TRBD1 is a possible D gene (6 bases). Sequenced material: axillary lymph node tissue. The DNA of the CDR3 is TGTGCCAGCAGCCAAGAGCATGGGACATTTGAGCAGTTCTTC. Translation gives CASSQEHGTFEQFF.